This T cell receptor beta chain originates from a study of regulatory T cells in long-lasting Graves disease. Indicated time point: newly diagnosed GD, antithyroid drugs for less than 3 months. The authors made the TCR library using RNA they extracted from PBMCs. Graves' disease diagnoses followed American Thyroid Association guidelines. CDR3-region Arm-PCR and iRepertoire HTBI primers produced the TCR beta libraries. TCRdb fed the multiplex PCR reads into MiXCR, producing one record per CDR3 protein. The repertoire consists of 530,000 or so distinct CDR3 sequences, with roughly 12% occurring once and the leading ten covering roughly 9.7%. This CDR3 region has 15 residues. V was pared by 5 bases and J by 4 bases, with 17 bases between. Germline CDR1 is MNHEY and CDR2 is SMNVEV (reference sequence). These records were also assigned to another study, of T cells in Graves' hyperthyroidism and ophthalmopathy. That study adds: Ophthalmopathy was separated from stable hyperthyroidism by a 13 V-J model.

The specimen was peripheral blood mononuclear cells (PBMCs), collected at new diagnosis, from a patient treated with antithyroid drugs. The receptor's source is a man aged 30-40 years with Graves disease. This sequence joins TRBV27 and TRBJ1-2; D remains ambiguous. The CDR3 loop is CASSQRRNSFYGYTF. The CDR3 DNA reads as TGTGCCAGCAGTCAAAGGCGGAATAGTTTCTATGGCTACACCTTC.